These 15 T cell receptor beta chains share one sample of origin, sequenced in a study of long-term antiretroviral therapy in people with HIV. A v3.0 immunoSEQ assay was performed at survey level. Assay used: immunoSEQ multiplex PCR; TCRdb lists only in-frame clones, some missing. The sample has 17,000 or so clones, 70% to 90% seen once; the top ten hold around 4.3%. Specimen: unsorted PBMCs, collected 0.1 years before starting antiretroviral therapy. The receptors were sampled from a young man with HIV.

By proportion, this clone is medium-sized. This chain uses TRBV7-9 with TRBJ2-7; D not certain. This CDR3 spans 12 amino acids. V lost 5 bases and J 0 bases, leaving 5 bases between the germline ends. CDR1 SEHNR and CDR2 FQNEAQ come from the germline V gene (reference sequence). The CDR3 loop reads CASSPNSYEQYF. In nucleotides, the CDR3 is TGTGCCAGCAGCCCGAACTCCTACGAGCAGTACTTC.

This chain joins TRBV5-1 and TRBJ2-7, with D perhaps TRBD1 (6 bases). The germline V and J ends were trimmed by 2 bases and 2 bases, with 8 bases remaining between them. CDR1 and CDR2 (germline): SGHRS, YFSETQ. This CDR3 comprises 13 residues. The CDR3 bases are TGCGCCAGCAGCTTTCAGGGGCCCTACGAGCAGTACTTC. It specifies CASSFQGPYEQYF. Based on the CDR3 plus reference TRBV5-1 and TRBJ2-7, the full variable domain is KAGVTQTPRYLIKTRGQQVTLSCSPISGHRSVSWYQQTPGQGLQFLFEYFSETQRNKGNFPGRFSGRQFSNSRSEMNVSTLELGDSALYLCASSFQGPYEQYFGPGTRLTVT.

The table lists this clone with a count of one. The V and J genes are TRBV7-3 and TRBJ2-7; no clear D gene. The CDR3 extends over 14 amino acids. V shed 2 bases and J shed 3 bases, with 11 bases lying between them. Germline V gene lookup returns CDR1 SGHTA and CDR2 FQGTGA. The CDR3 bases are TGTGCCAGCAGCTTAGGGCCGCAAAACTACGAGCAGTACTTC. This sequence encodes CASSLGPQNYEQYF. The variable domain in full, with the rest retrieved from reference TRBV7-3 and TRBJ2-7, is GAGVSQTPSNKVTEKGKYVELRCDPISGHTALYWYRQSLGQGPEFLIYFQGTGAADDSGLPNDRFFAVRPEGSVSTLKIQRTERGDSAVYLCASSLGPQNYEQYFGPGTRLTVT.

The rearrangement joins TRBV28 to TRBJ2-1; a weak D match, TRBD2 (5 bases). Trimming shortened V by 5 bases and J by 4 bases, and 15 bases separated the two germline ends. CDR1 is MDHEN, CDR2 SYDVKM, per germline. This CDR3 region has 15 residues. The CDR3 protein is CASSPRPEGYNEQFF. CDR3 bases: TGTGCCAGCAGTCCCCGGCCCGAGGGTTACAATGAGCAGTTCTTC.

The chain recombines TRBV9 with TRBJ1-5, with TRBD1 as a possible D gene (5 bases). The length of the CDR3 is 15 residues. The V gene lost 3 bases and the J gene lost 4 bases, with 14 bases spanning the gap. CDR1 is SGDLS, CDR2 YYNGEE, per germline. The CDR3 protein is CASSATVGGNQPQHF. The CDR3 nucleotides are TGTGCCAGCAGCGCTACAGTGGGGGGGAATCAGCCCCAGCATTTT.

The DNA of the CDR3 is TGTGCCAGCAGTTGGGGCAAAGGGGGCGAGCAGTACTTC. It specifies CASSWGKGGEQYF. The chain couples TRBV6-5 to TRBJ2-7, with D possibly matching TRBD1 (6 bases). The V and J ends lost 4 bases and 6 bases respectively, with 13 bases between them. Germline CDR1 reads MNHEY; CDR2 reads SVGAGI. There are 13 residues in the CDR3.

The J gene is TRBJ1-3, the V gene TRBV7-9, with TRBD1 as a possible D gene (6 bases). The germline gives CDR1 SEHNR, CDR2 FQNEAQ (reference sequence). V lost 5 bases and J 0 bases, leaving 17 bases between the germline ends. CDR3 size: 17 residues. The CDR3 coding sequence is TGTGCCAGCAGCCCTCGCTACAGGGACAACTCTGGAAACACCATATATTTT. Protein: CASSPRYRDNSGNTIYF.

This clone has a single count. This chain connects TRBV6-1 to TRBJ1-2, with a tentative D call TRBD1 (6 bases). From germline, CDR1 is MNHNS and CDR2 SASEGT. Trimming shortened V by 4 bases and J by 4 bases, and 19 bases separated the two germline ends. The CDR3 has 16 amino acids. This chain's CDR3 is CASSGTGWGAGYGYTF. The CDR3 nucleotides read TGTGCCAGCAGTGGGACCGGTTGGGGGGCCGGCTATGGCTACACCTTC.

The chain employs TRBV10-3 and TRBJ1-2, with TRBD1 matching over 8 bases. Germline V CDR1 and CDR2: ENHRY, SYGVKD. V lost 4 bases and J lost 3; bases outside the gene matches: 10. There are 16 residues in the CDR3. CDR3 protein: CAISARLSGGYYGYTF. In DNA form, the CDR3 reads TGTGCCATCAGTGCGCGTCTATCAGGGGGCTACTATGGCTACACCTTC.

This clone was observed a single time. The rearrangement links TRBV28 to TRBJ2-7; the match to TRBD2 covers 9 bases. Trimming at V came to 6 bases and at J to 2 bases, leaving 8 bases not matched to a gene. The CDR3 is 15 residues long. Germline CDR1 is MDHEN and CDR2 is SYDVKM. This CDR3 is CASSPFSGGPYEQYF. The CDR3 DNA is TGTGCCAGCAGCCCTTTTAGCGGGGGCCCCTACGAGCAGTACTTC.

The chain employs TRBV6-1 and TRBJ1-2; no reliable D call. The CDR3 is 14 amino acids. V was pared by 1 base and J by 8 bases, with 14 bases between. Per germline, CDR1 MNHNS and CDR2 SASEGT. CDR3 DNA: TGTGCCAGCAGTGAAGGTATAGGCCTTATGGGCTACACCTTC. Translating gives CASSEGIGLMGYTF.

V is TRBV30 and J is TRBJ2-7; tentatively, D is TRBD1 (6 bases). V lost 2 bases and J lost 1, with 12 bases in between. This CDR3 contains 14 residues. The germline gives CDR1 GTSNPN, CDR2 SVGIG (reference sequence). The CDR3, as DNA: TGTGCCTGGAGTCAGGGCAGGGGATCCTACGAGCAGTACTTC. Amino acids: CAWSQGRGSYEQYF.

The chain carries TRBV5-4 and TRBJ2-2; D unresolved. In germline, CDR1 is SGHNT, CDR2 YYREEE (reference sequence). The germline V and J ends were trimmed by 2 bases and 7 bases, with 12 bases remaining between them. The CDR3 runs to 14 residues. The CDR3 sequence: CASSFTFGDGELFF. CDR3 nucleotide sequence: TGTGCCAGCAGCTTTACTTTTGGGGACGGGGAGCTGTTTTTT.

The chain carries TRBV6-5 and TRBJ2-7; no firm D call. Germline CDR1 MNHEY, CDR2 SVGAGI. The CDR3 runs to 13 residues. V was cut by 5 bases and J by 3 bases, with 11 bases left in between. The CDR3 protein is CASSEVSGYEQYF. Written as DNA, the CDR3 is TGTGCCAGCAGTGAGGTCTCTGGCTACGAGCAGTACTTC.

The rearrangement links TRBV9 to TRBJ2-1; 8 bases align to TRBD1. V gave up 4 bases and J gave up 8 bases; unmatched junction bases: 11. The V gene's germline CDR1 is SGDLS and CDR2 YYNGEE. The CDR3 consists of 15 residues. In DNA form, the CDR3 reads TGTGCCAGCAGCACGGGGGCCGGGACAGGCGATGAGCAGTTCTTC. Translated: CASSTGAGTGDEQFF.